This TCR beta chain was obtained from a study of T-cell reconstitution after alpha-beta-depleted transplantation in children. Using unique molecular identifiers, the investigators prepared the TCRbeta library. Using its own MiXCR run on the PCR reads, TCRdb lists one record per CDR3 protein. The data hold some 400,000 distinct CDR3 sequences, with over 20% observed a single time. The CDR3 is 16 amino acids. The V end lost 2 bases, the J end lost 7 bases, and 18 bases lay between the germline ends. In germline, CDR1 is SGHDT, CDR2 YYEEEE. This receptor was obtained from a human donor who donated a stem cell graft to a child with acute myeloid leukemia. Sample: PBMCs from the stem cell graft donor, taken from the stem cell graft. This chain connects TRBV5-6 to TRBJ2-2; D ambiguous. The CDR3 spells CASSLVGSGLIGELFF. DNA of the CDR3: TGTGCCAGCAGCTTAGTTGGTTCAGGATTGATCGGGGAGCTGTTTTTT. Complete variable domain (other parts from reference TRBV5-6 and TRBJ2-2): DAGVTQSPTHLIKTRGQQVTLRCSPKSGHDTVSWYQQALGQGPQFIFQYYEEEERQRGNFPDRFSGHQFPNYSSELNVNALLLGDSALYLCASSLVGSGLIGELFFGEGSRLTVL.